A single sample gave rise to the 20 T cell receptor beta chains below, sequenced in a study of cytomegalovirus exposure and HLA in healthy donors. PCR was performed using 60 Vbeta and 13 Jbeta primers. The protocol was immunoSEQ multiplex PCR, while the TCRdb copy is restricted to in-frame clones and leaves out a portion. Counted here are 100,000 to 150,000 clones, approximately 76% occurring once; the ten biggest clones make up about 16%. Input material: PBMCs. The receptor source for this set is a man aged 50-59 years in good health and CMV-seropositive.

The chain is built from TRBV7-2 and TRBJ2-1; D is possibly TRBD2 (5 bases). Germline assignment: CDR1 SGHTA and CDR2 FQGNSA. Trimming shortened V by 2 bases and J by 9 bases, and 8 bases separated the two germline ends. The CDR3 consists of 12 residues. The CDR3 bases are TGTGCCAGCAGCTTATATGAGGGTGAGCAGTTCTTC. Its translation: CASSLYEGEQFF.

There are a few counts of this clone. The CDR3 region has the DNA TGCGCCAGCAGCTCCGGGACTAGCGCCTTCTACGAGCAGTACTTC. It specifies CASSSGTSAFYEQYF. The chain joins TRBV5-1 to TRBJ2-7, with 10 bases lining up with TRBD2. The CDR3 spans 15 residues. Germline V gene data show CDR1 as SGHRS and CDR2 as YFSETQ. Trimming cost V 3 bases and J 3 bases; bases outside gene matches: 6. Full variable domain (rest looked up from reference TRBV5-1 and TRBJ2-7): KAGVTQTPRYLIKTRGQQVTLSCSPISGHRSVSWYQQTPGQGLQFLFEYFSETQRNKGNFPGRFSGRQFSNSRSEMNVSTLELGDSALYLCASSSGTSAFYEQYFGPGTRLTVT.

The genes are TRBV7-2 and TRBJ2-1; 7 bases fit TRBD1. CDR3 length: 13 amino acids. Germline loops: CDR1 SGHTA, CDR2 FQGNSA. J gave up 7 bases and V 2 bases, and 2 bases lay outside the gene matches. The CDR3 DNA reads as TGTGCCAGCAGCTTAACAGGGGAAAATGAGCAGTTCTTC. The encoded protein is CASSLTGENEQFF. Together with reference TRBV7-2 and TRBJ2-1, the CDR3 gives the full variable domain: GAGVSQSPSNKVTEKGKDVELRCDPISGHTALYWYRQSLGQGLEFLIYFQGNSAPDKSGLPSDRFSAERTGGSVSTLTIQRTQQEDSAVYLCASSLTGENEQFFGPGTRLTVL.

The chain uses TRBV4-1 and TRBJ1-5, with D maybe TRBD1 (5 bases). The germline V and J ends were trimmed by 4 bases and 5 bases, with 21 bases remaining between them. From germline, CDR1 is MGHRA and CDR2 YSYEKL. The CDR3 is 17 residues long. CDR3 protein: CASSPRAGNAGDQPQHF. CDR3 nucleotide sequence: TGCGCCAGCAGCCCCCGGGCAGGGAACGCAGGAGATCAGCCCCAGCATTTT.

V gene TRBV6-4 combines with J gene TRBJ1-2, with D possibly being TRBD1 (5 bases). This CDR3 has 13 amino acids. V lost 2 bases and J 5 bases, leaving 9 bases between the germline ends. Germline V CDR1 and CDR2: MRHNA, SNTAGT. DNA of the CDR3: TGTGCCAGCAGTGACGAGGCAGGGTATGGCTACACCTTC. As protein: CASSDEAGYGYTF.

The rearrangement uses TRBV28 and TRBJ1-6; possible D gene TRBD1, 5 bases. Trimming left V 6 bases short and J 8 bases short, with 20 bases between. The CDR3 is 16 residues long. Germline CDR1 reads MDHEN; CDR2 reads SYDVKM. DNA for the CDR3: TGTGCCAGCAGCTTACTACCGGGACTATCCGATTCACCCCTCCACTTT. This encodes CASSLLPGLSDSPLHF.

The chain is built from TRBV28 and TRBJ2-7, with D possibly TRBD2 on 7 matching bases. The CDR3 has 15 residues. The V gene lost 2 bases and the J gene lost 0 bases, with 11 bases spanning the gap. Per the germline V gene, CDR1 is MDHEN and CDR2 is SYDVKM. The DNA of the CDR3 is TGTGCCAGCAGTTTAGCGGGGGCCCGCTCCTACGAGCAGTACTTC. Translation: CASSLAGARSYEQYF.

The rearrangement links TRBV15 to TRBJ1-1; a weak D match, TRBD1 (6 bases). V dropped 11 bases and J dropped 1 base, with 14 bases sitting between them. The CDR3 extends over 13 amino acids. Germline V lookup: CDR1 LNHNV, CDR2 YYDKDF (reference sequence). CDR3 in DNA: TGTGCCCCGAGAGGCAGGGGGAACACTGAAGCTTTCTTT. This translates into CAPRGRGNTEAFF. Together with reference TRBV15 and TRBJ1-1, the CDR3 gives the full variable domain: DAMVIQNPRYQVTQFGKPVTLSCSQTLNHNVMYWYQQKSSQAPKLLFHYYDKDFNNEADTPDNFQSRRPNTSFCFLDIRSPGLGDTAMYLCAPRGRGNTEAFFGQGTRLTVV.

This chain links TRBV5-6 with TRBJ2-7; possible D gene TRBD2, 5 bases. There are 14 residues in the CDR3. Germline CDR1 reads SGHDT; CDR2 reads YYEEEE. Trimming left V 4 bases short and J 0 bases short, with 11 bases between. The chain's CDR3 is CASSAEGSSYEQYF. For the CDR3, the DNA is TGTGCCAGCAGCGCTGAGGGAAGCTCCTACGAGCAGTACTTC.

This clone appeared once. The chain recombines TRBV27 with TRBJ2-7; the match to TRBD2 covers 9 bases. The junction had 11 bases not matched to a gene; V was cut back by 5 bases and J by 6 bases. The CDR3 is 15 amino acids. Looked up from germline, CDR1 is MNHEY and CDR2 is SMNVEV (reference sequence). The CDR3 loop is CASSPRLAEGLEQYF. As DNA, the CDR3 is TGTGCCAGCAGTCCCCGACTAGCGGAGGGCCTCGAGCAGTACTTC.

The chain has TRBV7-9 and TRBJ1-2; TRBD1 matches at 9 bases. CDR1 is SEHNR and CDR2 is FQNEAQ in the germline V gene (reference sequence). This CDR3 region has 13 residues. The V segment lost 5 bases and the J segment 8 bases; nucleotides outside the gene matches: 6. Here the CDR3 DNA reads TGTGCCAGCAGCCGGGGACAGGGTGGAGGCTACACCTTC. Its translation is CASSRGQGGGYTF.

This chain uses TRBV11-2 with TRBJ1-1; D unresolved. Germline CDR1 SGHAT, CDR2 FQNNGV. This CDR3 is built from 16 residues. Trimming left V 5 bases short and J 3 bases short, with 19 bases between. CDR3 sequence (DNA): TGTGCCAGCAGCCCCCGAGGAGATTTAACGGACACTGAAGCTTTCTTT. Its protein is CASSPRGDLTDTEAFF.

The chain carries TRBV7-6 and TRBJ2-1, with TRBD2 matching 14 bases. The CDR3 is made up of 18 amino acids. Germline CDR1 SGHVS, CDR2 FNYEAQ. Germline trimming cut 5 bases from V and 1 base from J; bases unmatched to any gene: 7. As DNA, the CDR3 is TGTGCCAGCAGCGCGGGACTAGCGGGAGTAGGGTCCTACAATGAGCAGTTCTTC. The encoded protein is CASSAGLAGVGSYNEQFF.

The chain couples TRBV29-1 to TRBJ2-1; TRBD2 agrees at 12 bases. The V gene's germline CDR1 is SQVTM and CDR2 ANQGSEA. The CDR3 has 17 residues. The junction had 9 bases not matched to a gene; V was cut back by 6 bases and J by 0 bases. The CDR3 nucleotides read TGCAGCGTCGATAAGACGGGACTAGCGGGCTCCTACAATGAGCAGTTCTTC. Protein product: CSVDKTGLAGSYNEQFF.

The chain employs TRBV11-3 and TRBJ1-2; 9 bases map to TRBD1. The CDR3 is 16 residues long. The ends lost 5 bases at V and 4 bases at J; junction bases unmatched: 11. Per the germline V gene, CDR1 is SGHNT and CDR2 is YENEEA. CDR3 in DNA: TGTGCCAGCAGCCCGGGGACGGGACAGGGAATCTATGGCTACACCTTC. It codes for CASSPGTGQGIYGYTF.

The chain couples TRBV7-2 to TRBJ1-2; 8 positions agree with TRBD1. Germline lookup yields CDR1 SGHTA and CDR2 FQGNSA. The CDR3 spans 13 residues. V was pared by 5 bases and J by 14 bases, with 13 bases of the junction left unmatched. CDR3 amino acids: CASSTKTGGLRTF. The CDR3 DNA sequence: TGTGCCAGCAGCACCAAAACAGGGGGACTGAGGACCTTC.

This clone was picked up one time. The chain joins TRBV5-6 to TRBJ2-1; 14 positions match TRBD2. The CDR3 length is 18 residues. V gave up 3 bases and J gave up 7 bases; unmatched junction bases: 12. Germline CDR1 and CDR2: SGHDT and YYEEEE. The DNA for the CDR3 is TGTGCCAGCAGCTCAAGATGGGGACTAGCGGGAGCTAGGAATGAGCAGTTCTTC. It translates to CASSSRWGLAGARNEQFF. Looking up the rest from reference TRBV5-6 and TRBJ2-1 gives the full variable domain: DAGVTQSPTHLIKTRGQQVTLRCSPKSGHDTVSWYQQALGQGPQFIFQYYEEEERQRGNFPDRFSGHQFPNYSSELNVNALLLGDSALYLCASSSRWGLAGARNEQFFGPGTRLTVL.

V and J are TRBV7-6 and TRBJ2-7; no reliable D call. Trimming removed 3 bases at V and 1 base at J, with 16 bases between. The germline CDR1 and CDR2 sequences are SGHVS and FNYEAQ. There are 16 residues in the CDR3. CDR3 loop: CASSFPRGSMSYEQYF. In nucleotides, the CDR3 is TGTGCCAGCAGCTTTCCTCGCGGTAGTATGTCCTACGAGCAGTACTTC.

The V and J genes are TRBV4-1 and TRBJ2-3; TRBD2 aligns across 15 bases. Germline V gene lookup returns CDR1 MGHRA and CDR2 YSYEKL. The V gene end was trimmed by 1 base and the J gene end by 2 bases; junction bases not matched to a gene: 7. CDR3 size: 19 residues. The CDR3 coding sequence is TGCGCCAGCAGCCAAGCCCCGGGACTAGCGGGGGGTTACACAGATACGCAGTATTTT. Translation gives CASSQAPGLAGGYTDTQYF.

This clone was picked up a small number of times. V and J are TRBV18 and TRBJ2-2; 7 nucleotides agree with TRBD1. V was pared by 4 bases and J by 1 base, with 12 bases of the junction left unmatched. CDR3 length equals 18 residues. Germline loops: CDR1 KGHSH, CDR2 LQKENI. CDR3 nucleotides: TGTGCCAGCTCACTTCTACAGGGGCAGCCGATGAACACCGGGGAGCTGTTTTTT. It is translated as CASSLLQGQPMNTGELFF.